The next 14 T cell receptor beta chains were all read from a single sample in a study of control samples from healthy donors and cancer patients. Here immunoSEQ multiplex PCR was the method, and the copy in TCRdb shows in-frame clones only, minus some. This sample has roughly 150,000 clones, with about 90% found just once. Sequencing was carried out using blood. These receptors were obtained from a woman aged 30 to 39 in good health.

With respect to this clone: Within the sample, other DNA sequences also encode this same CDR3. This chain joins TRBV7-9 and TRBJ1-2, with 8 bases matching TRBD1. This CDR3 is 13 amino acids long. V shed 4 bases and J 7 bases; nucleotides not matched to a gene: 5. Per germline, CDR1 SEHNR and CDR2 FQNEAQ (reference sequence). DNA for the CDR3: TGTGCCAGCAGCTCCAACAGGGGGGGTGGCTACACCTTC. It specifies CASSSNRGGGYTF.

The chain combines TRBV2 with TRBJ2-7; TRBD1 or TRBD2 may be the D gene (5 bases each). The length of the CDR3 is 12 residues. CDR1 is SNHLY, CDR2 FYNNEI, per germline. V lost 4 bases and J 6 bases, leaving 10 bases between the germline ends. The CDR3 DNA reads TGTGCCAGCAGTGCAGTGAGGGGCGAGCAGTACTTC. Translating it yields CASSAVRGEQYF.

The V gene is TRBV28, the J gene TRBJ1-1; D not resolved. This CDR3 has 12 residues. V was pared by 4 bases and J by 4 bases, with 7 bases between. The germline gives CDR1 MDHEN, CDR2 SYDVKM. CDR3 protein: CASSSSGTEAFF. CDR3 in DNA: TGTGCCAGCAGTTCCTCGGGCACTGAAGCTTTCTTT.

The chain uses TRBV24-1 and TRBJ1-4, with 8 positions matching TRBD1. This CDR3 is built from 15 residues. After removal of 0 bases from V and 4 bases from J, the junction contained 0 bases not matched to a gene. CDR1 is KGHDR, CDR2 SFDVKD, per germline. The CDR3 DNA reads as TGTGCCACCAGTGATTTGGGACAGGGTAATGAAAAACTGTTTTTT. It yields the protein CATSDLGQGNEKLFF.

The V gene is TRBV24-1, the J gene TRBJ2-2; D unresolved. The CDR3 extends over 14 amino acids. Trimming shortened V by 1 base and J by 6 bases, and 8 bases separated the two germline ends. Per germline, CDR1 KGHDR and CDR2 SFDVKD. This chain's CDR3 is CATSDFTSAGELFF. CDR3 DNA: TGTGCCACCAGTGATTTCACAAGCGCCGGGGAGCTGTTTTTT.

V is TRBV7-9 and J is TRBJ2-1; D is perhaps TRBD2 (5 bases). Germline lookup yields CDR1 SEHNR and CDR2 FQNEAQ (reference sequence). V was cut by 5 bases and J by 1 base, with 12 bases left in between. The CDR3 consists of 15 residues. CDR3: CASSEKSGSYNEQFF. The CDR3 coding sequence is TGTGCCAGCAGCGAGAAATCGGGGTCCTACAATGAGCAGTTCTTC.

CDR3 region: CASSPGWTYVYEQYF. In nucleotides, the CDR3 is TGTGCCAGCAGCCCGGGGTGGACTTATGTCTACGAGCAGTACTTC. The chain employs TRBV7-9 and TRBJ2-7, with a tentative D call TRBD2 (5 bases). Trimming left V 5 bases short and J 3 bases short, with 17 bases between. Germline CDR1 is SEHNR and CDR2 is FQNEAQ (reference sequence). CDR3 length: 15 amino acids.

Notes on this clone: Relative to the germline gene, one junction end is altered; a read error may explain this. The chain uses TRBV7-7 and TRBJ2-2; D gene ambiguous. This CDR3 is built from 12 residues. The germline CDR1 and CDR2 sequences are SSHAT and FNYEAQ (reference sequence). The CDR3 DNA is TGTGCTAGCAGCTACAACACCGGGGAGCTGTTTTTT. This gives the protein CASSYNTGELFF.

The genes are TRBV7-9 and TRBJ2-5, with a possible D match to TRBD2 (6 bases). This CDR3 comprises 13 residues. The germline V gene encodes CDR1 SEHNR and CDR2 FQNEAQ (reference sequence). The ends were cut back, 3 bases at V and 4 bases at J, with 9 bases in the middle. In nucleotides, the CDR3 is TGTGCCAGCAGCTTCGGGAGTTTAGAGACCCAGTACTTC. Residues: CASSFGSLETQYF.

The CDR3 DNA reads TGTGCTCGCGAACGACTAGCGTTCGACAATGAGCAGTTCTTC. Its protein is CARERLAFDNEQFF. This sequence joins TRBV2 and TRBJ2-1; 8 bases are shared with TRBD2. Germline assignment: CDR1 SNHLY and CDR2 FYNNEI. This CDR3 contains 14 residues.

The chain recombines TRBV9 with TRBJ1-5; tentatively, D is TRBD1 (6 bases). V dropped 3 bases and J dropped 1 base, with 11 bases sitting between them. There are 15 residues in the CDR3. In germline, CDR1 is SGDLS, CDR2 YYNGEE. This chain's CDR3 is CASSEGGLSNQPQHF. CDR3 nucleotide sequence: TGTGCCAGCAGCGAGGGGGGTTTGAGCAATCAGCCCCAGCATTTT. Looking up the rest from reference TRBV9 and TRBJ1-5 gives the full variable domain: DSGVTQTPKHLITATGQRVTLRCSPRSGDLSVYWYQQSLDQGLQFLIQYYNGEERAKGNILERFSAQQFPDLHSELNLSSLELGDSALYFCASSEGGLSNQPQHFGDGTRLSIL.

The chain carries TRBV30 and TRBJ2-3, with D uncertain. Germline V CDR1 and CDR2: GTSNPN, SVGIG (reference sequence). Trimming shortened V by 2 bases and J by 2 bases, and 11 bases separated the two germline ends. The CDR3 length is 14 residues. Here the CDR3 reads CAWSSWGSTDTQYF. DNA of the CDR3: TGTGCCTGGAGTTCTTGGGGATCCACAGATACGCAGTATTTT.

The V call is TRBV19, the J call TRBJ2-7, with 11 bases lining up with TRBD1. Germline CDR1 and CDR2: LNHDA and SQIVND (reference sequence). Germline trimming cut 4 bases from V and 2 bases from J; bases unmatched to any gene: 4. This CDR3 is built from 15 residues. The CDR3 is CASSRTGGGTYEQYF. The CDR3, as DNA: TGTGCCAGTAGTAGGACAGGGGGCGGGACCTACGAGCAGTACTTC.

In DNA, the CDR3 is TGTGCCACCAGCAGCGGACAGGCCTACGAGCAGTACTTC. Translation: CATSSGQAYEQYF. V usage is TRBV15 and J usage is TRBJ2-7, with TRBD1 matching over 7 bases. The V segment lost 3 bases and the J segment 2 bases; nucleotides outside the gene matches: 1. Germline lookup yields CDR1 LNHNV and CDR2 YYDKDF (reference sequence). This CDR3 has 13 residues.